This T cell receptor (beta chain) came from a study of regulatory T cells in long-lasting Graves disease. With iRepertoire HTBI primers and Arm-PCR of CDR3 regions, TCR beta libraries were built. TCRdb ran MiXCR on the multiplex PCR reads and lists one entry per CDR3 protein. Among 400,000 to 500,000 distinct CDR3 sequences listed, roughly 15% were seen once. With 8 bases removed from V and 3 bases from J, the gap between germline ends came to 15 bases. CDR3 size: 14 residues. The germline gives CDR1 SNHLY, CDR2 FYNNEI. Findings and caveats of the study: Accuracy was perhaps lowered by the small sample size. TRBV28 was favored in persistent disease, as were TRBJ1-2 and TRBJ2-5.

This clonotype has a count of ten or more. Antigen specificity is unknown. Indicated time point: newly diagnosed GD, antithyroid drugs for less than 3 months. PBMC RNA served as the TCR library source. In addition, the sample was reused for a study of T cells in Graves' hyperthyroidism and ophthalmopathy.

The V call is TRBV2, the J call TRBJ2-3, with D unresolved. The sequencing here drew on peripheral blood mononuclear cells (PBMCs), taken at new diagnosis, from a patient treated with antithyroid drugs. This clonotype was obtained from a woman in her late teens or twenties with Graves disease. The DNA of the CDR3 is TGTGCCAGCCCAGAGGACGCTCGAACAGATACGCAGTATTTT. This translates into CASPEDARTDTQYF.